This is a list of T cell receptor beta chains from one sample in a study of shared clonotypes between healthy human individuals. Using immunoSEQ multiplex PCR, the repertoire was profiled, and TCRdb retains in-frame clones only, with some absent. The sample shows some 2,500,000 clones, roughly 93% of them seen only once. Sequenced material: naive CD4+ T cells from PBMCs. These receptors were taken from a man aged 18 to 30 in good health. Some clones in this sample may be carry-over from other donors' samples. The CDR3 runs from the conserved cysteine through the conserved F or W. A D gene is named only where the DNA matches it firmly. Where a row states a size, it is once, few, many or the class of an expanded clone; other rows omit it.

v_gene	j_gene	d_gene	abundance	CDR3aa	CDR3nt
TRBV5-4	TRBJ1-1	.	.	CASSPRPDADTEAFF	TGTGCCAGCAGCCCCCGTCCGGATGCGGACACTGAAGCTTTCTTT
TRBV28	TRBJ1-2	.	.	CACLEENYGYTF	TGTGCCTGTTTAGAAGAGAACTATGGCTACACCTTC
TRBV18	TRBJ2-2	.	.	CASSLTRPNTGELFF	TGTGCCAGCTCACTGACTAGACCAAACACCGGGGAGCTGTTTTTT
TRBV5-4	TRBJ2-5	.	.	CASSYQETQYF	TGTGCCAGCAGCTATCAAGAGACCCAGTACTTC
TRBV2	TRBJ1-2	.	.	CASRGWGDGYTF	TGTGCCAGCAGGGGCTGGGGAGATGGCTACACCTTC
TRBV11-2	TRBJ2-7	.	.	CASSLFVNYEQYF	TGTGCCAGCAGCTTATTTGTGAACTACGAGCAGTACTTC
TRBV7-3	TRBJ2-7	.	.	CASSLRPGSYEQYF	TGTGCCAGCAGCTTAAGACCGGGATCCTACGAGCAGTACTTC
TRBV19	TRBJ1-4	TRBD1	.	CASSEQGAVEKLFF	TGTGCCAGTAGTGAACAGGGGGCGGTGGAAAAACTGTTTTTT
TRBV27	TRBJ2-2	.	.	CASSLRPTNTGELFF	TGTGCCAGCAGTTTACGACCTACGAACACCGGGGAGCTGTTTTTT
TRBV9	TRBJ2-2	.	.	CASSGNRDTGELFF	TGTGCCAGCAGCGGAAACAGGGACACCGGGGAGCTGTTTTTT
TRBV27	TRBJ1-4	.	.	CASSLSAPVGAQPHVLTNEKLFF	TGTGCCAGCAGTTTATCGGCCCCCGTTGGAGCACAGCCGCATGTTTTAACTAATGAAAAACTGTTTTTT
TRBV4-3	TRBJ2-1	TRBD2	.	CASSPGTSGRAWNEQFF	TGCGCCAGCAGCCCCGGGACTAGCGGGAGGGCCTGGAATGAGCAGTTCTTC
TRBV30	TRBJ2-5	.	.	CAWSGEGDQETQYF	TGTGCCTGGAGTGGCGAGGGAGACCAAGAGACCCAGTACTTC
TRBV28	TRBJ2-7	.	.	CASRTGTYSSYEQYF	TGTGCCAGCAGAACCGGGACTTATAGCTCCTACGAGCAGTACTTC
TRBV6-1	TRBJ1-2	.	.	CASSEAQGVRGYTF	TGTGCCAGCAGTGAAGCGCAAGGGGTCAGGGGCTACACCTTC
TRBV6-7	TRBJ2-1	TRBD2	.	CASSSSGSHYNEQFF	TGTGCCAGCAGTTCGAGCGGGAGCCACTACAATGAGCAGTTCTTC
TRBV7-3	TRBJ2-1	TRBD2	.	CASSLRSGAYNEQFF	TGTGCCAGCAGCTTACGTAGCGGGGCCTACAATGAGCAGTTCTTC
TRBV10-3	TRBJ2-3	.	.	CAIKRDGDTQYF	TGTGCCATCAAGAGGGACGGAGATACGCAGTATTTT
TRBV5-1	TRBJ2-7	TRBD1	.	CASSMTGTDDREQYF	TGCGCCAGCAGCATGACCGGGACAGATGATAGGGAGCAGTACTTC
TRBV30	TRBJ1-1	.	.	CAWAGNTEAFF	TGTGCCTGGGCGGGGAACACTGAAGCTTTCTTT
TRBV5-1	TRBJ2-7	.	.	CASSLGGTATYEQYF	TGCGCCAGCAGCTTGGGGGGGACGGCGACCTACGAGCAGTACTTC
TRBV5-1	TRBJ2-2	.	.	CASSLGGNTGELFF	TGCGCCAGCAGCTTAGGGGGGAACACCGGGGAGCTGTTTTTT
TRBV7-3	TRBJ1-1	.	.	CASSFAGIGGSTEAFF	TGTGCCAGCAGCTTCGCGGGGATTGGAGGGAGCACTGAAGCTTTCTTT
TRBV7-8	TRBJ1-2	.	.	CASSLNWDALGATF	TGTGCCAGCAGCTTAAATTGGGACGCCCTTGGGGCCACCTTC
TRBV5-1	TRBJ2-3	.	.	CASSLGDTKNTQYF	TGCGCCAGCAGCTTGGGCGACACGAAGAATACGCAGTATTTT
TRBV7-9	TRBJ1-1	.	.	CASSVTTLFNTEAFF	TGTGCCAGCAGCGTCACGACATTATTTAACACTGAAGCTTTCTTT
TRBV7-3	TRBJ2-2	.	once	CASSLTQEGELFF	TGTGCCAGCAGCTTAACGCAAGAAGGGGAGCTGTTTTTT
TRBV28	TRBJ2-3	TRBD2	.	CASSGGGRPDTQYF	TGTGCCAGCAGCGGGGGGGGGCGCCCAGATACGCAGTATTTT
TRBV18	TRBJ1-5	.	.	CASSPLSNQPQHF	TGTGCCAGCTCACCTTTAAGCAATCAGCCCCAGCATTTT
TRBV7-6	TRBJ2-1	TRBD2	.	CASSLAWTSGRADEQFF	TGTGCCAGCAGCTTAGCGTGGACTAGCGGGAGGGCCGATGAGCAGTTCTTC
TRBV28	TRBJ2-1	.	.	CASRRLGAVYNEQFF	TGTGCCAGCAGGAGGTTGGGGGCGGTTTACAATGAGCAGTTCTTC
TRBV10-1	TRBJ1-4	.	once	CASSESGTFEKLFF	TGCGCCAGCAGTGAGTCTGGGACCTTTGAAAAACTGTTTTTT
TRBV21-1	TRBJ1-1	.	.	CASSTGQRAFF	TGTGCCAGCAGCACCGGACAGAGGGCTTTCTTT
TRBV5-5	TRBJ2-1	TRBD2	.	CASSFGSSGAYNEQFF	TGTGCCAGCAGCTTTGGGTCCAGCGGGGCCTACAATGAGCAGTTCTTC
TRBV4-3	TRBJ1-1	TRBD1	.	CASSQDLVDRVEAFF	TGCGCCAGCAGCCAAGATTTGGTGGACAGGGTTGAAGCTTTCTTT
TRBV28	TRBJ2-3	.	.	CASSLAQNTDTQYF	TGTGCCAGCAGTTTAGCGCAAAACACAGATACGCAGTATTTT
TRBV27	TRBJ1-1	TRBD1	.	CASSELQGAFGTEAFF	TGTGCCAGCAGTGAACTACAGGGGGCATTCGGCACTGAAGCTTTCTTT
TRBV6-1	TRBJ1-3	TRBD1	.	CASSGTGAARKTIYF	TGTGCCAGCAGCGGGACAGGGGCCGCCAGGAAAACCATATATTTT
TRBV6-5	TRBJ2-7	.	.	CASRWAVAATYEQYF	TGTGCCAGCCGCTGGGCGGTAGCGGCGACTTACGAGCAGTACTTC
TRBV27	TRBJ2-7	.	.	CASSLDWWQNTYEQYF	TGTGCCAGCAGTTTAGATTGGTGGCAGAACACCTACGAGCAGTACTTC
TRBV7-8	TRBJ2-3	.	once	CASSLDRFSMDTQYF	TGTGCCAGCAGCCTAGACAGGTTTAGTATGGATACGCAGTATTTT
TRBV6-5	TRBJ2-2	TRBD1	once	CASSYSTGVTGELFF	TGTGCCAGCAGTTACTCGACAGGGGTCACCGGGGAGCTGTTTTTT
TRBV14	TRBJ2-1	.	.	CASSQDPMSGSLQFF	TGTGCCAGCAGCCAAGACCCGATGTCCGGCTCACTACAGTTCTTC
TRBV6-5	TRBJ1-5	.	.	CASRPIVGNQPQHF	TGTGCCAGCAGGCCCATCGTAGGCAATCAGCCCCAGCATTTT
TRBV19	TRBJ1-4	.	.	CASSMNDEKLFF	TGTGCCAGTAGTATGAACGATGAAAAACTGTTTTTT
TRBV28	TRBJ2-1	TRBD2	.	CASNPGREGYNEQFF	TGTGCCAGCAACCCAGGGCGGGAGGGCTACAATGAGCAGTTCTTC
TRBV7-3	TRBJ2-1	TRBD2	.	CASSWGLAGYNEQFF	TGTGCCAGCAGCTGGGGACTAGCGGGTTACAATGAGCAGTTCTTC
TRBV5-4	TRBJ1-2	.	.	CASSLGGIGYGYTF	TGTGCCAGCAGCTTGGGGGGTATAGGGTATGGCTACACCTTC
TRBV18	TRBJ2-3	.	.	CASSRTSTDTQYF	TGTGCCAGCTCACGAACTAGCACAGATACGCAGTATTTT
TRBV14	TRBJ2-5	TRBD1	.	CASSSDRLAQYF	TGTGCCAGCAGTTCGGACAGGCTAGCCCAGTACTTC
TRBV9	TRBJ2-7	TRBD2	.	CASSVRVAGDEQYF	TGTGCCAGCAGCGTAAGGGTAGCGGGAGACGAGCAGTACTTC
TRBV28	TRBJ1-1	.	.	CASRVTGTSTEAFF	TGTGCCAGCAGAGTTACCGGGACATCCACTGAAGCTTTCTTT
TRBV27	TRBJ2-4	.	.	CASSQHGRQALAKNIQYF	TGTGCCAGCAGCCAACACGGTCGACAGGCGCTAGCCAAAAACATTCAGTACTTC
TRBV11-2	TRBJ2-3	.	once	CASSPLPPGTQYF	TGTGCCAGCAGCCCCCTCCCCCCTGGAACGCAGTATTTT
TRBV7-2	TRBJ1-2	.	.	CASSRLEQVSNYGYTF	TGTGCCAGCAGCCGACTCGAACAGGTTTCAAACTATGGCTACACCTTC
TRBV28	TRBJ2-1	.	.	CASSGGGGDYNEQFF	TGTGCCAGCAGTGGAGGGGGCGGGGATTACAATGAGCAGTTCTTC
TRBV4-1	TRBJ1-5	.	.	CASSQDSVPIQPQHF	TGCGCCAGCAGCCAAGATTCGGTACCGATACAGCCCCAGCATTTT
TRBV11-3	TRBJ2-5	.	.	CASSLDWAGTQYF	TGTGCCAGCAGCTTAGATTGGGCGGGGACCCAGTACTTC